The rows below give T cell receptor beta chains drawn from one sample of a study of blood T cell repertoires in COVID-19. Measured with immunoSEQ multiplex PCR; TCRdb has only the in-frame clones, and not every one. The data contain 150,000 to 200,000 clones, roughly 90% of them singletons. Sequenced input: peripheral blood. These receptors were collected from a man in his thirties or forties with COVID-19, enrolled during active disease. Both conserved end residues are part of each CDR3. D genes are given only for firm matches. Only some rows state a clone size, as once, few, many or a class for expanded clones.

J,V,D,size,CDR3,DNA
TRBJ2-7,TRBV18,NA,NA,CASSPFSQGYEQYF,TGTGCCAGCTCACCCTTTTCGCAGGGCTACGAGCAGTACTTC
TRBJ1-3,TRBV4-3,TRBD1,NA,CASSPAGGSGNTIYF,TGCGCCAGCAGCCCAGCAGGGGGCTCTGGAAACACCATATATTTT
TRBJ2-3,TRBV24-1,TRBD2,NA,CATSDYSGGTDTQYF,TGTGCCACCAGTGATTACAGCGGGGGCACAGATACGCAGTATTTT
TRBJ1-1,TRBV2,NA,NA,CASSRQWGTEAFF,TGTGCCAGCAGTCGACAGTGGGGCACTGAAGCTTTCTTT
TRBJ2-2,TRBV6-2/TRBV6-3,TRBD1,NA,CASSTPRTGGEAGELFF,TGTGCCAGCAGTACCCCTAGGACAGGGGGCGAGGCCGGGGAGCTGTTTTTT
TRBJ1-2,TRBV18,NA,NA,CASSPRLEGSGYTF,TGTGCCAGCTCACCACGGTTGGAGGGTTCCGGCTACACCTTC
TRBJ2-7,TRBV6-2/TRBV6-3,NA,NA,CASSPDSFYEQYF,TGTGCCAGCAGCCCCGACTCATTCTACGAGCAGTACTTC
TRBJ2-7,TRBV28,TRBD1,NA,CASSFRGGTGGYEQYF,TGTGCCAGCAGTTTCCGAGGGGGGACAGGGGGCTACGAGCAGTACTTC
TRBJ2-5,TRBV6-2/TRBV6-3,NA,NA,CASSYSNPGETQYF,TGTGCCAGCAGTTACTCGAATCCGGGGGAGACCCAGTACTTC
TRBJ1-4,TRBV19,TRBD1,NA,CASSQTTGVDEKLFF,TGTGCCAGTAGCCAGACCACAGGGGTGGATGAAAAACTGTTTTTT
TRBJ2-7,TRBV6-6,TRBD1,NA,CASRPKQGSYEQYF,TGTGCCAGCAGACCCAAACAGGGGTCCTACGAGCAGTACTTC
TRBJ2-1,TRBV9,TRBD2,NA,CASSVEVAGRNEQFF,TGTGCCAGCAGCGTAGAGGTAGCGGGGAGGAATGAGCAGTTCTTC
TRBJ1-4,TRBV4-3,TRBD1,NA,CASSQGTGGAEKLFF,TGCGCCAGCAGCCAAGGCACAGGGGGCGCGGAAAAACTGTTTTTT
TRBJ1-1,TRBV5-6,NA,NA,CASSWPPRDEAFF,TGTGCCAGCAGCTGGCCCCCCAGGGATGAAGCTTTCTTT
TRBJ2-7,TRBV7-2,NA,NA,CASSTGHHSYEQYF,TGTGCCAGCTCCACAGGGCACCACTCCTACGAGCAGTACTTC
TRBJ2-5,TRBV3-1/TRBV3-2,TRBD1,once,CASSFRQGAETQYF,TGTGCCAGCAGCTTCCGACAGGGGGCTGAGACCCAGTACTTC
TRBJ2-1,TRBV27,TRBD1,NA,CASSFRTGYNEQFF,TGTGCCAGCAGTTTCCGGACAGGCTACAATGAGCAGTTCTTC
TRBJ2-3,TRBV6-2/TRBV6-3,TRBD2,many,CASSYRLAGADTQYF,TGTGCCAGCAGTTACCGACTAGCGGGAGCAGATACGCAGTATTTT
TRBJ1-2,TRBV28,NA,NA,CASRQGSYYGYTF,TGTGCCAGCAGGCAGGGGTCTTATTATGGCTACACCTTC
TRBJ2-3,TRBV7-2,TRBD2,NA,CASSPNRGAGGLGADTQYF,TGTGCCAGCAGCCCCAATAGAGGGGCGGGAGGGTTAGGAGCAGATACGCAGTATTTT
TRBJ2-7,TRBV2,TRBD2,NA,CASSPLAGTSGGAYEQYF,TGTGCCAGCAGTCCTCTCGCCGGGACTAGCGGGGGGGCCTACGAGCAGTACTTC
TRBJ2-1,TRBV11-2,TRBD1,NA,CASSLLRDSRGDEQFF,TGTGCCAGCAGCTTACTACGGGACAGCCGAGGCGATGAGCAGTTCTTC
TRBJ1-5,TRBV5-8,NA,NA,CASNLDAGSVNQPQHF,TGTGCCAGCAACCTCGACGCAGGGTCTGTCAATCAGCCCCAGCATTTT
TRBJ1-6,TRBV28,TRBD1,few,CASSTQGIYNSPLHF,TGTGCCAGCAGTACACAGGGGATATATAATTCACCCCTCCACTTT
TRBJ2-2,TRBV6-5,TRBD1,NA,CATPWTGVPGELFF,TGTGCCACTCCATGGACAGGGGTCCCCGGGGAGCTGTTTTTT
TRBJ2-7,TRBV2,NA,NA,CASMGGSYEQYF,TGTGCCAGCATGGGGGGTTCCTACGAGCAGTACTTC
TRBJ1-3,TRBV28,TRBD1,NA,CASSFGDRAGNTIYF,TGTGCCAGCAGTTTCGGGGACAGGGCTGGAAACACCATATATTTT
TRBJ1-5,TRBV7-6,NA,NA,CASSLGAGLYSNQPQHF,TGTGCCAGCAGCTTAGGGGCAGGCCTCTATAGCAATCAGCCCCAGCATTTT
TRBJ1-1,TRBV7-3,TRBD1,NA,CASSPWDRPSRAFF,TGTGCCAGCAGCCCCTGGGACAGGCCCTCGAGGGCTTTCTTT
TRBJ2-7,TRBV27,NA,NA,CASSPHRGSYEQYF,TGTGCCAGCAGCCCTCATAGGGGGTCCTACGAGCAGTACTTC
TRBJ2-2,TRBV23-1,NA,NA,CASSQSKPEFWAGELFF,TGCGCCAGCAGTCAATCGAAACCGGAGTTTTGGGCCGGGGAGCTGTTTTTT
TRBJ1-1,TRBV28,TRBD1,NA,CASIYPGGGTEAFF,TGTGCCAGCATCTATCCAGGGGGCGGTACTGAAGCTTTCTTT
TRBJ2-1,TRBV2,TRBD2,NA,CASSEAWTSGEYNEQFF,TGTGCCAGCAGTGAAGCTTGGACTAGCGGGGAGTACAATGAGCAGTTCTTC
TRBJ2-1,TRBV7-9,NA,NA,CASSLGDLPWNEQFF,TGTGCCAGCAGCTTAGGAGATCTTCCTTGGAATGAGCAGTTCTTC
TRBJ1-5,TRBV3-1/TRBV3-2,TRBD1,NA,CASSQEPLDRGGRPQHF,TGTGCCAGCAGCCAAGAACCGCTGGACAGGGGCGGGAGGCCCCAGCATTTT
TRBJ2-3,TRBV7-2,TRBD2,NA,CASSLDPAGAEGTDTQYF,TGTGCCAGCAGCTTAGACCCAGCGGGGGCAGAGGGCACAGATACGCAGTATTTT
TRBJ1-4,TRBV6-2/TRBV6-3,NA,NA,CASSYSSVVQGRNEKLFF,TGTGCCAGCAGTTACTCGAGCGTGGTGCAGGGAAGGAATGAAAAACTGTTTTTT
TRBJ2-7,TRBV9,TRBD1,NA,CASSGGTGEYEQYF,TGTGCCAGCAGCGGGGGGACAGGAGAGTACGAGCAGTACTTC
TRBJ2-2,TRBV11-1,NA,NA,CASSAFPQGPGELFF,TGTGCCAGCAGCGCATTCCCACAGGGTCCCGGGGAGCTGTTTTTT
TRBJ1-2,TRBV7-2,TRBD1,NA,CASSASITGGYGYTF,TGTGCCAGCAGCGCGTCAATTACAGGGGGGTATGGCTACACCTTC
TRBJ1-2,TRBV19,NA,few,CASSIGQPYGYTF,TGTGCCAGTAGTATAGGACAGCCCTATGGCTACACCTTC
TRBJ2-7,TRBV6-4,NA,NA,CASSDSGTGPYEQYF,TGTGCCAGCAGTGACTCAGGGACTGGGCCCTACGAGCAGTACTTC
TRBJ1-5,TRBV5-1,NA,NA,CASSADSSNQPQHF,TGCGCCAGCAGCGCGGACAGTAGCAATCAGCCCCAGCATTTT
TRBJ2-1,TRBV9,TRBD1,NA,CASSVTGGSYNEQFF,TGTGCCAGCAGCGTAACAGGGGGCTCCTACAATGAGCAGTTCTTC
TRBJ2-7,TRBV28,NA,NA,CASSLIFPQITNEQYF,TGTGCCAGCAGTTTAATCTTTCCACAAATAACCAACGAGCAGTACTTC
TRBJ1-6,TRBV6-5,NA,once,CASSYGSGRGSPLHF,TGTGCCAGCAGTTACGGGAGCGGTCGGGGTTCACCCCTCCACTTT
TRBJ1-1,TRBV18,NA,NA,CASSPTLVTEAFF,TGTGCCAGCTCACCAACGCTAGTCACTGAAGCTTTCTTT